Following are 2 T cell receptor beta chains from one sample sequenced in a study of blood T cell repertoires in COVID-19. The protocol was immunoSEQ multiplex PCR, while the TCRdb copy is restricted to in-frame clones and leaves out a portion. This sample has roughly 150,000 clones; almost 85% occur once, and the top ten carry about 15%. Sequencing was carried out using peripheral blood. The receptor source for this set is a human donor with acute or convalescent COVID-19. The donor label of this sample is uncertain.

V usage is TRBV5-1 and J usage is TRBJ1-5; no reliable D call. CDR1 and CDR2 from the germline V gene are SGHRS and YFSETQ. This CDR3 spans 13 amino acids. V gave up 7 bases and J gave up 2 bases, with 10 bases separating them. The CDR3, as DNA: TGCGCCAGCCGAGTAGATGGCAATCAGCCCCAGCATTTT. Translating gives CASRVDGNQPQHF.

The chain uses TRBV27 and TRBJ2-7; maybe TRBD2 (5 bases). From germline, CDR1 is MNHEY and CDR2 SMNVEV (reference sequence). Trimming took off 3 bases at V and 1 base at J, with 16 bases between the two ends. The CDR3 length is 16 residues. The CDR3 region is CASSFNLASSSYEQYF. Written as DNA, the CDR3 is TGTGCCAGCAGTTTTAATCTAGCCTCCTCATCCTACGAGCAGTACTTC.